One sample yielded the 15 T cell receptor beta chains listed below, sequenced in a study of control samples from healthy donors and cancer patients. Assay: immunoSEQ multiplex PCR; the TCRdb copy retains only in-frame clones and omits some. The repertoire includes 98,000 or so clones, roughly 83% of them detected once, and about 10% sits in the top ten. Sequenced: blood. The receptors were sampled from a woman in her twenties or thirties in good health.

The rearrangement links TRBV19 to TRBJ1-1; possibly TRBD1 for D (5 bases). Germline values: CDR1 LNHDA, CDR2 SQIVND (reference sequence). CDR3 size: 16 residues. Trimming removed 2 bases from V and 4 bases from J, with 17 bases in between. The CDR3 is CASSIRPRVGTTEAFF. In DNA, the CDR3 is TGTGCCAGTAGTATACGCCCAAGGGTGGGGACCACTGAAGCTTTCTTT.

The V and J genes are TRBV2 and TRBJ2-7; a weak D match, TRBD2 (7 bases). V was trimmed by 4 bases and J by 4 bases, leaving 20 bases between them. The CDR3 has 16 amino acids. Germline CDR1 reads SNHLY; CDR2 reads FYNNEI. The CDR3 here is CASSGVSTGGRYEQYF. The CDR3 region has the DNA TGTGCCAGCAGTGGGGTCTCAACGGGGGGCCGGTACGAGCAGTACTTC.

This clone has only a few counts. The chain has TRBV3-1 (or the pseudogene TRBV3-2) and TRBJ1-2; D not resolved. This CDR3 is 15 amino acids long. The germline gives CDR1 LGHDT, CDR2 YNNKEL (reference sequence). V was trimmed by 5 bases and J by 1 base, leaving 14 bases between them. The CDR3 sequence is CASSTIGGSNYGYTF. For the CDR3, the DNA is TGTGCCAGCAGCACCATCGGAGGGAGTAACTATGGCTACACCTTC.

The table lists this clone with many counts. The chain joins TRBV4-3 to TRBJ2-2, with unresolved D. Between the trimmed V and J ends, which lost 4 bases and 5 bases, there was a span of 11 bases. The V gene's germline CDR1 is LGHNA and CDR2 YSLEER. The CDR3 contains 14 residues. Written as DNA, the CDR3 is TGCGCCAGCAGCCCAAGTGTAGGGACCGGGGAGCTGTTTTTT. This codes for CASSPSVGTGELFF.

The chain has TRBV30 and TRBJ1-1; 7 nucleotides line up with TRBD1. Germline V gene sequence: CDR1 GTSNPN, CDR2 SVGIG (reference sequence). The V gene end was trimmed by 8 bases and the J gene end by 5 bases; junction bases not matched to a gene: 11. This CDR3 has 13 amino acids. CDR3 sequence reads: CAGEGTVGTEAFF. The CDR3 nucleotides read TGTGCCGGAGAAGGGACAGTCGGGACTGAAGCTTTCTTT.

V is TRBV18 and J is TRBJ1-1, with D unresolved. Looked up from germline, CDR1 is KGHSH and CDR2 is LQKENI. The length of the CDR3 is 15 residues. V was trimmed by 3 bases and J by 4 bases, leaving 15 bases between them. Written as DNA, the CDR3 is TGTGCCAGCTCACCCGGGATGGCTGGTAGCACTGAAGCTTTCTTT. It translates to CASSPGMAGSTEAFF.

This rearrangement joins TRBV7-3 to TRBJ1-2; no firm D call. The germline CDR1 and CDR2 sequences are SGHTA and FQGTGA. The ends were cut back, 2 bases at V and 7 bases at J, with 11 bases in the middle. The CDR3 is 13 amino acids. The CDR3 protein is CASSLSGQLGYTF. In nucleotides, the CDR3 is TGTGCCAGCAGCTTATCGGGCCAACTTGGCTACACCTTC. Variable domain in full (rest from reference TRBV7-3 and TRBJ1-2): GAGVSQTPSNKVTEKGKYVELRCDPISGHTALYWYRQSLGQGPEFLIYFQGTGAADDSGLPNDRFFAVRPEGSVSTLKIQRTERGDSAVYLCASSLSGQLGYTFGSGTRLTVV.

The CDR3 region has the DNA TGTGCCAGCTCCGGACAGATGAACACTGAAGCTTTCTTT. This sequence encodes CASSGQMNTEAFF. The chain employs TRBV25-1 and TRBJ1-1, with D maybe TRBD1 (6 bases). The V end was cut by 8 bases, the J end by 0 bases, with 10 bases between. This CDR3 has 13 amino acids. CDR1 and CDR2 (germline): MGHDK, SYGVNS. The full variable domain, in which reference TRBV25-1 and TRBJ1-1 provide the parts outside the CDR3, is EADIYQTPRYLVIGTGKKITLECSQTMGHDKMYWYQQDPGMELHLIHYSYGVNSTEKGDLSSESTVSRIRTEHFPLTLESARPSHTSQYLCASSGQMNTEAFFGQGTRLTVV.

The rearrangement links TRBV6-2 or TRBV6-3 to TRBJ1-4, with D maybe TRBD1 (5 bases). The CDR3 is made up of 14 amino acids. V was clipped by 2 bases and J by 2 bases, with 6 bases between them. Germline-derived CDR1 and CDR2 are MNHEY and SVGEGT. CDR3 DNA: TGTGCCAGCAGTTACGGGGGGACTAATGAAAAACTGTTTTTT. Translating it yields CASSYGGTNEKLFF.

This chain uses TRBV2 with TRBJ2-1; 7 bases map to TRBD1. This CDR3 is 14 amino acids long. Germline-derived CDR1 and CDR2 are SNHLY and FYNNEI. V shed 9 bases and J 0 bases; nucleotides not matched to a gene: 5. The CDR3 loop is CASKDRSSYNEQFF. The CDR3 nucleotides read TGTGCCAGTAAGGACAGGTCCTCCTACAATGAGCAGTTCTTC.

The chain employs TRBV28 and TRBJ1-6, with D possibly being TRBD1 (5 bases). The CDR3 is 13 residues long. V was trimmed by 8 bases and J by 7 bases, leaving 12 bases between them. CDR1 MDHEN and CDR2 SYDVKM come from the germline V gene. For the CDR3, the DNA is TGTGCCAGCGGCGACAGATACAATTCACCCCTCCACTTT. Amino acids: CASGDRYNSPLHF.

The chain links TRBV18 to TRBJ1-1; 9 positions match TRBD1. V shed 5 bases and J 4 bases; nucleotides not matched to a gene: 5. The CDR3 consists of 14 residues. Germline values: CDR1 KGHSH, CDR2 LQKENI. The CDR3 here is CASSTRQGVTEAFF. The CDR3 coding sequence is TGTGCCAGCTCAACAAGACAGGGGGTCACTGAAGCTTTCTTT.

The chain uses TRBV29-1 and TRBJ2-7; 12 bases fit TRBD1. Germline CDR1 reads SQVTM; CDR2 reads ANQGSEA. The CDR3 runs to 15 residues. J gave up 3 bases and V 7 bases, and 10 bases lay outside the gene matches. The CDR3: CSAGGTGGAYYEQYF. The CDR3 DNA is TGCAGCGCCGGGGGGACAGGGGGCGCTTACTACGAGCAGTACTTC.

DNA of the CDR3: TGTGCCAGCAGCTTAGATCTGTTGGGGACTGAAGCTTTCTTT. Protein product: CASSLDLLGTEAFF. The chain employs TRBV11-2 and TRBJ1-1; D is unresolved. The CDR3 runs 14 residues. CDR1 and CDR2 from the germline V gene are SGHAT and FQNNGV. Trimming shortened V by 0 bases and J by 5 bases, and 10 bases separated the two germline ends.

The chain employs TRBV18 and TRBJ1-2; no reliable D call. V gave up 1 base and J gave up 8 bases, with 11 bases separating them. The CDR3 extends over 13 amino acids. The V gene's germline CDR1 is KGHSH and CDR2 LQKENI. The CDR3 bases are TGTGCCAGCTCACCACAGGTGCTAGAGGGCTACACCTTC. Residues: CASSPQVLEGYTF.